This is a list of T cell receptor beta chains from one sample in a study of OX40 agonist ivuxolimab in advanced cancers. Clones were read by immunoSEQ multiplex PCR, and TCRdb kept only the in-frame ones, dropping some. The sample consists of about 75,000 clones, 70% to 90% of them appearing once. The source was CD4+ or CD8+ T cells sorted from blood, collected in a trial of the OX40 agonist ivuxolimab. Receptor source: an adult with an advanced solid tumor such as melanoma, head and neck, liver or kidney cancer. Each CDR3 is given with its conserved first and last residue. Fields, in order: V gene, J gene, D gene, clone size, CDR3 protein, CDR3 DNA. The D gene is left open where the match is weak. Clone sizes are given selectively: once, few, many, or a class where the clone is expanded.

v_call: TRBV9; j_call: TRBJ2-1; d_call: NA; clone_size: NA; cdr3_aa: CASNSISRSSYNEQFF; cdr3_nt: TGTGCCAGCAATAGCATTTCCCGGAGCTCCTACAATGAGCAGTTCTTC
v_call: TRBV18; j_call: TRBJ1-2; d_call: NA; clone_size: NA; cdr3_aa: CASSPRQRNYGYTF; cdr3_nt: TGTGCCAGCTCACCAAGGCAGCGGAACTATGGCTACACCTTC
v_call: TRBV30; j_call: TRBJ2-1; d_call: NA; clone_size: few; cdr3_aa: CAWSAKHSGTYNEQFF; cdr3_nt: TGTGCCTGGAGCGCGAAGCATAGCGGAACCTACAATGAGCAGTTCTTC
v_call: TRBV7-6; j_call: TRBJ2-7; d_call: NA; clone_size: NA; cdr3_aa: CASSLNPGPSSYEQYF; cdr3_nt: TGTGCCAGCAGCTTAAATCCAGGGCCTAGCTCCTACGAGCAGTACTTC
v_call: TRBV5-6; j_call: TRBJ2-5; d_call: TRBD2; clone_size: NA; cdr3_aa: CASSSLMRGLAGGRETQYF; cdr3_nt: TGTGCCAGCAGTTCTCTCATGAGGGGACTAGCGGGAGGGCGGGAAACCCAGTACTTC
v_call: TRBV9; j_call: TRBJ2-7; d_call: NA; clone_size: NA; cdr3_aa: CASSVALQATEQYF; cdr3_nt: TGTGCCAGCAGCGTAGCTTTACAAGCTACCGAGCAGTACTTC
v_call: TRBV5-4; j_call: TRBJ2-2; d_call: TRBD1; clone_size: NA; cdr3_aa: CASRRQGPATGELFF; cdr3_nt: TGTGCCAGCAGGCGACAGGGTCCGGCAACCGGGGAGCTGTTTTTT
v_call: TRBV7-8; j_call: TRBJ1-4; d_call: NA; clone_size: NA; cdr3_aa: CASGLRGKGSNEKLFF; cdr3_nt: TGTGCCAGCGGCTTAAGGGGGAAAGGCAGTAATGAAAAACTGTTTTTT
v_call: TRBV25-1; j_call: TRBJ2-1; d_call: TRBD2; clone_size: once; cdr3_aa: CATAPLAGAGEQFF; cdr3_nt: TGTGCTACAGCTCCCCTAGCGGGAGCAGGTGAGCAGTTCTTC
v_call: TRBV30; j_call: TRBJ2-7; d_call: NA; clone_size: NA; cdr3_aa: CAWDAAFEQYF; cdr3_nt: TGTGCCTGGGACGCCGCGTTCGAGCAGTACTTC
v_call: TRBV28; j_call: TRBJ2-2; d_call: NA; clone_size: NA; cdr3_aa: CASSFPPTGTGELFF; cdr3_nt: TGTGCCAGCAGTTTCCCACCAACAGGGACCGGGGAGCTGTTTTTT
v_call: TRBV23-1; j_call: TRBJ1-1; d_call: NA; clone_size: NA; cdr3_aa: CASSQSSLGRGTEAFF; cdr3_nt: TGCGCCAGCAGTCAATCGTCGCTTGGGAGGGGCACTGAAGCTTTCTTT
v_call: TRBV2; j_call: TRBJ1-1; d_call: NA; clone_size: NA; cdr3_aa: CASSEEGVSTEAFF; cdr3_nt: TGTGCCAGCAGTGAAGAAGGGGTGAGCACTGAAGCTTTCTTT
v_call: TRBV2; j_call: TRBJ2-7; d_call: NA; clone_size: NA; cdr3_aa: CASTGRAIYEQYF; cdr3_nt: TGTGCCAGTACTGGACGGGCCATCTACGAGCAGTACTTC
v_call: TRBV6-5; j_call: TRBJ2-6; d_call: NA; clone_size: NA; cdr3_aa: CASSHSGANVLTF; cdr3_nt: TGTGCCAGCAGTCACTCTGGGGCCAACGTCCTGACTTTC
v_call: TRBV27; j_call: TRBJ1-1; d_call: NA; clone_size: NA; cdr3_aa: CASSLSQLNTEAFF; cdr3_nt: TGTGCCAGCAGTTTGTCACAATTAAACACTGAAGCTTTCTTT
v_call: TRBV12-5; j_call: TRBJ2-5; d_call: NA; clone_size: NA; cdr3_aa: CASGRDFQETQYF; cdr3_nt: TGTGCTAGTGGCAGGGACTTCCAAGAGACCCAGTACTTC
v_call: TRBV6-6; j_call: TRBJ2-3; d_call: NA; clone_size: NA; cdr3_aa: CASSYYSEQGLQYF; cdr3_nt: TGTGCCAGCAGTTATTACTCCGAACAGGGTTTGCAGTATTTT
v_call: TRBV28; j_call: TRBJ1-3; d_call: NA; clone_size: NA; cdr3_aa: CASSVGRGNTIYF; cdr3_nt: TGTGCCAGCTCTGTCGGACGCGGAAACACCATATATTTT
v_call: TRBV9; j_call: TRBJ2-1; d_call: NA; clone_size: NA; cdr3_aa: CASSGHQGYNEQFF; cdr3_nt: TGTGCCAGCAGCGGTCATCAGGGCTACAATGAGCAGTTCTTC
v_call: TRBV10-3; j_call: TRBJ1-5; d_call: TRBD1; clone_size: few; cdr3_aa: CAISPGQVGQPQHF; cdr3_nt: TGTGCCATCAGTCCGGGACAGGTGGGTCAGCCCCAGCATTTT
v_call: TRBV5-7; j_call: TRBJ1-2; d_call: NA; clone_size: once; cdr3_aa: CASSLVWLDRLDGYTF; cdr3_nt: TGTGCCAGCAGCTTGGTGTGGCTAGACAGGCTGGACGGCTACACCTTC
v_call: TRBV9; j_call: TRBJ1-5; d_call: NA; clone_size: NA; cdr3_aa: CASSASGWANQPQHF; cdr3_nt: TGTGCCAGCAGCGCTTCCGGGTGGGCGAATCAGCCCCAGCATTTT
v_call: TRBV2; j_call: TRBJ2-1; d_call: TRBD2; clone_size: NA; cdr3_aa: CASSRASGGPYNEQFF; cdr3_nt: TGTGCCAGCAGTCGTGCTAGCGGGGGCCCTTACAATGAGCAGTTCTTC
v_call: TRBV30; j_call: TRBJ1-4; d_call: NA; clone_size: once; cdr3_aa: CAWSGAGDYNEKLFF; cdr3_nt: TGTGCCTGGAGTGGCGCAGGAGACTATAATGAAAAACTGTTTTTT
v_call: TRBV6-5; j_call: TRBJ2-7; d_call: TRBD2; clone_size: NA; cdr3_aa: CASTPGLSLYEQYF; cdr3_nt: TGTGCCAGCACACCGGGACTAAGCCTCTACGAGCAGTACTTC
v_call: TRBV25-1; j_call: TRBJ2-2; d_call: NA; clone_size: NA; cdr3_aa: CASSESGSTGELFF; cdr3_nt: TGTGCCAGCAGTGAATCAGGGTCCACCGGGGAGCTGTTTTTT
v_call: TRBV27; j_call: TRBJ2-3; d_call: NA; clone_size: NA; cdr3_aa: CASSTGRDHSTDTQYF; cdr3_nt: TGTGCCAGCAGCACGGGGCGGGACCATAGCACAGATACGCAGTATTTT
v_call: TRBV20-1; j_call: TRBJ1-2; d_call: NA; clone_size: NA; cdr3_aa: CSARDPGYTF; cdr3_nt: TGCAGTGCTCGGGACCCCGGCTACACCTTC
v_call: TRBV28; j_call: TRBJ1-4; d_call: TRBD1; clone_size: NA; cdr3_aa: CASSLRPTGTGGSKLFF; cdr3_nt: TGTGCCAGCAGTTTAAGGCCTACCGGGACAGGGGGCTCAAAACTGTTTTTT
v_call: TRBV6-1; j_call: TRBJ1-5; d_call: TRBD1; clone_size: NA; cdr3_aa: CASSMTGDNQPQHF; cdr3_nt: TGTGCCAGCAGCATGACAGGGGATAATCAGCCCCAGCATTTT
v_call: TRBV11-1; j_call: TRBJ2-3; d_call: TRBD2; clone_size: NA; cdr3_aa: CASRRTSGRPDTQYF; cdr3_nt: TGTGCCAGCAGGCGGACTAGCGGGAGGCCAGATACGCAGTATTTT
v_call: TRBV9; j_call: TRBJ2-5; d_call: TRBD1; clone_size: NA; cdr3_aa: CASSVGDRGETQYF; cdr3_nt: TGTGCCAGCAGCGTAGGGGACAGGGGAGAGACCCAGTACTTC
v_call: TRBV6-6; j_call: TRBJ1-5; d_call: NA; clone_size: NA; cdr3_aa: CASSTADQPQHF; cdr3_nt: TGTGCCAGCAGTACGGCGGATCAGCCCCAGCATTTT
v_call: TRBV7-3; j_call: TRBJ1-2; d_call: TRBD1; clone_size: once; cdr3_aa: CASSPGTGVSYTF; cdr3_nt: TGTGCCAGCAGTCCCGGGACAGGGGTCTCCTACACCTTC
v_call: TRBV19; j_call: TRBJ1-5; d_call: NA; clone_size: NA; cdr3_aa: CASTRTDDLYSNQPQHF; cdr3_nt: TGTGCCAGTACTAGGACAGACGACCTATATAGCAATCAGCCCCAGCATTTT
v_call: TRBV11-2; j_call: TRBJ1-5; d_call: NA; clone_size: NA; cdr3_aa: CASSPGRGQPQHF; cdr3_nt: TGTGCCAGCAGTCCAGGCCGGGGCCAGCCCCAGCATTTT
v_call: TRBV7-2; j_call: TRBJ2-7; d_call: NA; clone_size: once; cdr3_aa: CASSLQRPGLRAYEQYF; cdr3_nt: TGTGCCAGCAGCCTTCAGAGACCGGGCCTCAGGGCCTACGAGCAGTACTTC
v_call: TRBV28; j_call: TRBJ1-2; d_call: NA; clone_size: few; cdr3_aa: CASSLGQVGSYGYTF; cdr3_nt: TGTGCCAGCAGTTTAGGGCAGGTGGGGTCCTATGGCTACACCTTC
v_call: TRBV6-5; j_call: TRBJ2-7; d_call: NA; clone_size: NA; cdr3_aa: CASSGGQTYEQYF; cdr3_nt: TGTGCCAGCAGCGGGGGACAGACCTACGAGCAGTACTTC
v_call: TRBV6-5; j_call: TRBJ2-7; d_call: TRBD2; clone_size: NA; cdr3_aa: CASSYFGLAGAYEQYF; cdr3_nt: TGTGCCAGCAGTTACTTTGGACTAGCGGGAGCCTACGAGCAGTACTTC
v_call: TRBV9; j_call: TRBJ1-1; d_call: NA; clone_size: NA; cdr3_aa: CASSVGANTEAFF; cdr3_nt: TGTGCCAGCAGCGTAGGAGCGAACACTGAAGCTTTCTTT
v_call: TRBV7-9; j_call: TRBJ1-5; d_call: TRBD1; clone_size: few; cdr3_aa: CASSSTGDQPQHF; cdr3_nt: TGTGCCAGCAGCTCAACAGGGGATCAGCCCCAGCATTTT
v_call: TRBV7-8; j_call: TRBJ2-4; d_call: TRBD2; clone_size: NA; cdr3_aa: CASSRSGGATIQYF; cdr3_nt: TGTGCCAGCAGCAGAAGCGGGGGGGCGACCATTCAGTACTTC
v_call: TRBV29-1; j_call: TRBJ2-7; d_call: TRBD1; clone_size: NA; cdr3_aa: CSAKTGESSYEQYF; cdr3_nt: TGCAGCGCAAAGACAGGGGAGAGCTCCTACGAGCAGTACTTC
v_call: TRBV6-5; j_call: TRBJ1-2; d_call: NA; clone_size: NA; cdr3_aa: CASRRARGNYGYTF; cdr3_nt: TGTGCCAGCAGACGCGCGAGGGGTAACTATGGCTACACCTTC
v_call: TRBV14; j_call: TRBJ2-7; d_call: TRBD2; clone_size: few; cdr3_aa: CASSQPNWRETHEQYF; cdr3_nt: TGTGCCAGCAGCCAACCGAACTGGCGGGAGACCCACGAGCAGTACTTC
v_call: TRBV6-1; j_call: TRBJ1-5; d_call: TRBD1; clone_size: NA; cdr3_aa: CASDRAQGNQPQHF; cdr3_nt: TGTGCCAGTGACAGGGCACAGGGCAATCAGCCCCAGCATTTT
v_call: TRBV5-8; j_call: TRBJ1-5; d_call: NA; clone_size: few; cdr3_aa: CASSLYRDFVSNQPQHF; cdr3_nt: TGTGCCAGCAGCTTGTACAGGGACTTCGTGAGCAATCAGCCCCAGCATTTT